Below are 29 T cell receptor beta chains sequenced from a single sample in a study of blood T cell repertoires in COVID-19. Assay used: immunoSEQ multiplex PCR; TCRdb lists only in-frame clones, some missing. The sample includes about 64,000 clones, about 79% of them seen just once. The sequencing input was peripheral blood. Receptor source: a woman aged 55 to 70 with acute or convalescent COVID-19.

J is TRBJ2-7 and V is TRBV7-9; D gene unclear. The CDR3 sequence is 12 residues long. The germline gives CDR1 SEHNR, CDR2 FQNEAQ (reference sequence). V was pared by 4 bases and J by 5 bases, with 9 bases between. CDR3 sequence: CASSSLKHEQYF. CDR3 coding DNA: TGTGCCAGCAGCTCATTAAAGCACGAGCAGTACTTC.

The rearrangement uses TRBV9 and TRBJ1-2; D might be TRBD1 (5 bases). The CDR3 covers 13 residues. CDR1 SGDLS and CDR2 YYNGEE come from the germline V gene. The ends were cut back, 3 bases at V and 4 bases at J, with 10 bases in the middle. The CDR3: CASSAGHPYGYTF. DNA for the CDR3: TGTGCCAGCAGCGCAGGACACCCCTATGGCTACACCTTC.

The gene calls are TRBV19 and TRBJ1-1, with a possible D match to TRBD1 (6 bases). Trimming removed 9 bases at V and 2 bases at J, with 13 bases between. The CDR3 runs 13 residues. Germline V gives CDR1 LNHDA, CDR2 SQIVND (reference sequence). The CDR3 spells CASSRGQNTEAFF. Written as DNA, the CDR3 is TGTGCCAGCTCCAGGGGCCAAAACACTGAAGCTTTCTTT.

The rearrangement uses TRBV6-5 and TRBJ1-6; D remains ambiguous. Deletions cut 2 bases from V and 6 bases from J, with 14 bases between. This CDR3 comprises 16 residues. Germline CDR1 is MNHEY and CDR2 is SVGAGI. The CDR3 loop is CASSYAAGLSNSPLHF. Written as DNA, the CDR3 is TGTGCCAGCAGTTACGCCGCCGGACTTAGTAATTCACCCCTCCACTTT.

The chain carries TRBV2 and TRBJ2-3, with a weak D call TRBD2 (7 bases). The germline gives CDR1 SNHLY, CDR2 FYNNEI. CDR3 length: 16 amino acids. V dropped 8 bases and J dropped 2 bases, with 20 bases sitting between them. This CDR3 is CASAAGAGTLTDTQYF. For the CDR3, the DNA is TGTGCCAGCGCCGCGGGGGCAGGAACTCTCACAGATACGCAGTATTTT.

V usage is TRBV29-1 and J usage is TRBJ2-3, with 12 bases that match TRBD2. Germline V gives CDR1 SQVTM, CDR2 ANQGSEA. With V trimmed by 3 bases and J by 0 bases, 7 bases remained unmatched. The CDR3 sequence is 17 residues long. CDR3: CSVERLAGALSTDTQYF. CDR3 nucleotides: TGCAGCGTTGAGCGACTAGCGGGGGCCCTAAGCACAGATACGCAGTATTTT.

The chain carries TRBV12-3 or TRBV12-4 and TRBJ1-4, with D possibly matching TRBD1 (5 bases). V gave up 0 bases and J gave up 14 bases, with 10 bases separating them. The CDR3 has 12 amino acids. The CDR3 sequence is CASSLAPGNLFF. CDR3 nucleotide sequence: TGTGCCAGCAGTTTAGCGCCAGGGAATCTGTTTTTT.

The chain carries TRBV11-2 and TRBJ1-2; D not certain. Per the germline V gene, CDR1 is SGHAT and CDR2 is FQNNGV. Deletions cut 0 bases from V and 3 bases from J, with 11 bases between. CDR3 length: 15 residues. The CDR3 here is CASSLESARHYGYTF. In DNA form, the CDR3 reads TGTGCCAGCAGCTTAGAAAGTGCCAGGCACTATGGCTACACCTTC.

This clone was seen just once. Other DNA sequences from this sample encode an identical CDR3 as well. The V call is TRBV5-1, the J call TRBJ2-1; D perhaps matches TRBD1 (6 bases). V was pared by 3 bases and J by 0 bases, with 13 bases between. Germline V gene data show CDR1 as SGHRS and CDR2 as YFSETQ. The CDR3 consists of 16 residues. CDR3 loop: CASSYTTGSSYNEQFF. The CDR3 DNA is TGCGCCAGCAGCTATACTACAGGGAGCTCCTACAATGAGCAGTTCTTC.

The CDR3 loop is CASSIQGADTGELFF. CDR3 nucleotides: TGTGCCAGTAGTATACAGGGGGCCGACACCGGGGAGCTGTTTTTT. The chain joins TRBV19 to TRBJ2-2, with TRBD1 identical over 8 bases. The CDR3 consists of 15 residues. The junction had 2 bases not matched to a gene; V was cut back by 2 bases and J by 3 bases. The germline V gene encodes CDR1 LNHDA and CDR2 SQIVND (reference sequence).

The chain has TRBV7-2 and TRBJ2-1, with 9 bases fitting TRBD1. The CDR3 is 15 amino acids. The germline CDR1 and CDR2 sequences are SGHTA and FQGNSA. V lost 2 bases, J lost 6 bases, and 5 bases stayed unmatched. In DNA, the CDR3 is TGTGCCAGCAGCTTAAACGGGGACAGGGTCAATGAGCAGTTCTTC. Encoded protein: CASSLNGDRVNEQFF.

The chain uses TRBV30 and TRBJ1-2; no reliable D call. Germline V CDR1 and CDR2: GTSNPN, SVGIG (reference sequence). The V and J ends lost 2 bases and 7 bases respectively, with 11 bases between them. There are 12 residues in the CDR3. CDR3 amino acids: CAWSPPEGGYTF. CDR3 in DNA: TGTGCCTGGAGTCCCCCGGAGGGTGGCTACACCTTC.

This sequence joins TRBV13 and TRBJ2-7, with 12 bases matching TRBD2. CDR3 length equals 14 residues. Germline V gene sequence: CDR1 PRHDT, CDR2 FYEKMQ (reference sequence). Unmatched junction bases numbered 0, after V lost 3 bases and J lost 3 bases. CDR3 sequence reads: CASSLTSGGYEQYF. CDR3 nucleotides: TGTGCCAGCAGCTTGACTAGCGGGGGCTACGAGCAGTACTTC.

As concerns this clone: This CDR3 is also generated by other DNA sequences in the sample. This chain uses TRBV2 with TRBJ1-6; D ambiguous. The CDR3 covers 14 residues. Germline V lookup: CDR1 SNHLY, CDR2 FYNNEI. V was clipped by 1 base and J by 5 bases, with 6 bases between them. The CDR3 spells CASSEGRNNSPLHF. CDR3 nucleotides: TGTGCCAGCAGTGAAGGCAGAAATAATTCACCCCTCCACTTT.

To note about this clone: Additional DNA sequences in this sample encode the identical CDR3. This chain links TRBV2 with TRBJ1-1; unclear D gene. The CDR3 loop spans 13 amino acids. Trimming removed 6 bases at V and 2 bases at J, with 10 bases between. CDR1 is SNHLY, CDR2 FYNNEI, per germline. The CDR3 loop reads CASRGTANTEAFF. The CDR3 DNA follows: TGTGCCAGCAGGGGTACAGCCAACACTGAAGCTTTCTTT.

The V call is TRBV7-2, the J call TRBJ1-5, with 7 bases lining up with TRBD1. Looked up from germline, CDR1 is SGHTA and CDR2 is FQGNSA. Unmatched junction bases numbered 8, after V lost 2 bases and J lost 4 bases. This CDR3 is built from 16 residues. CDR3 region: CASSLMGAGGNQPQHF. As DNA, the CDR3 is TGTGCCAGCAGCTTAATGGGGGCAGGGGGGAATCAGCCCCAGCATTTT.

The rearrangement links TRBV12-3 or TRBV12-4 to TRBJ1-2; no clear D gene. V lost 8 bases and J 8 bases, leaving 12 bases between the germline ends. There are 11 residues in the CDR3. The CDR3 DNA sequence: TGTGCCAGCGAGGGTTACGACGGCTACACCTTC. Translating it yields CASEGYDGYTF.

The chain links TRBV16 to TRBJ2-1; TRBD2 matches 8 bases. CDR1 and CDR2 (germline): KGHSY, FQNENV. The J segment lost 4 bases and the V segment lost 1 base, leaving 6 bases of the junction unmatched. CDR3 length: 16 residues. In nucleotides, the CDR3 is TGTGCCAGCAGCCAATACCCGGCGGGGGGATACAATGAGCAGTTCTTC. It translates to CASSQYPAGGYNEQFF.

The count of this clone is one. The rearrangement uses TRBV24-1 and TRBJ2-1; TRBD1 matches at 7 bases. CDR3 length: 15 residues. CDR1 and CDR2 (germline): KGHDR, SFDVKD. Trimming took 6 bases from V and 0 from J; bases not matched to a gene: 4. The CDR3, as DNA: TGTGCCACCAGTCCGAGGGACAGCTCCTACAATGAGCAGTTCTTC. Translation gives CATSPRDSSYNEQFF.

The chain employs TRBV6-6 and TRBJ1-1; no clear D. The CDR3 covers 15 residues. Trimming stripped 0 bases from V and 1 base from J, with 9 bases between. CDR1 is MNHNY, CDR2 SVGAGI, per germline (reference sequence). The CDR3 DNA is TGTGCCAGCAGTTACTCGCCTCAGCGGAACACTGAAGCTTTCTTT. As protein: CASSYSPQRNTEAFF.

The gene calls are TRBV6-4 and TRBJ2-1; 10 bases fit TRBD1. This CDR3 is built from 13 residues. Germline V gene sequence: CDR1 MRHNA, CDR2 SNTAGT. The V and J ends lost 5 bases and 6 bases, in that order; junction bases with no gene match: 1. The CDR3 nucleotides are TGTGCCAGCAGTCGGGACAGGGGCAATGAGCAGTTCTTC. Translation gives CASSRDRGNEQFF.

The V and J genes are TRBV5-5 and TRBJ2-5, with D tentatively TRBD2 (6 bases). With 5 bases removed from V and 1 base from J, the gap between germline ends came to 15 bases. Germline V gives CDR1 SGHKS, CDR2 YYEKEE (reference sequence). The CDR3 length is 15 residues. CDR3: CASRSTGTSQETQYF. The CDR3 DNA sequence: TGTGCCAGCAGATCGACCGGGACTTCCCAAGAGACCCAGTACTTC. The complete variable domain, with remaining parts taken from reference TRBV5-5 and TRBJ2-5, reads DAGVTQSPTHLIKTRGQQVTLRCSPISGHKSVSWYQQVLGQGPQFIFQYYEKEERGRGNFPDRFSARQFPNYSSELNVNALLLGDSALYLCASRSTGTSQETQYFGPGTRLLVL.

The rearrangement joins TRBV2 to TRBJ1-1; 8 nucleotides line up with TRBD1. Germline V gene data show CDR1 as SNHLY and CDR2 as FYNNEI. The CDR3 spans 14 residues. Unmatched junction bases numbered 7, after V lost 5 bases and J lost 5 bases. This chain's CDR3 is CASSRQGRNTEAFF. Here the CDR3 DNA reads TGTGCCAGCAGTAGACAGGGGAGAAATACTGAAGCTTTCTTT. The full variable domain, completed using reference TRBV2 and TRBJ1-1, is EPEVTQTPSHQVTQMGQEVILRCVPISNHLYFYWYRQILGQKVEFLVSFYNNEISEKSEIFDDQFSVERPDGSNFTLKIRSTKLEDSAMYFCASSRQGRNTEAFFGQGTRLTVV.

The V gene is TRBV19, the J gene TRBJ1-1, with 8 bases lining up with TRBD1. This CDR3 is 14 amino acids long. Unmatched junction bases numbered 1, after V lost 3 bases and J lost 1 base. The germline V gene encodes CDR1 LNHDA and CDR2 SQIVND (reference sequence). CDR3 DNA: TGTGCCAGTAGTATTGGACAGGGGAACACTGAAGCTTTCTTT. Amino acids: CASSIGQGNTEAFF.

V usage is TRBV14 and J usage is TRBJ2-2, with D possibly TRBD2 on 6 matching bases. Germline V CDR1 and CDR2: SGHDN, FVKESK. Between the trimmed V and J ends, which lost 4 bases and 5 bases, there was a span of 17 bases. The CDR3 is 16 residues long. Written as DNA, the CDR3 is TGTGCCAGCAGCCTGGCCGGGACTTCCCATACCGGGGAGCTGTTTTTT. It translates to CASSLAGTSHTGELFF.

The V gene is TRBV7-2, the J gene TRBJ1-5; tentative D call: TRBD1 (5 bases). In germline, CDR1 is SGHTA, CDR2 FQGNSA. The CDR3 runs to 15 residues. V was trimmed by 3 bases and J by 6 bases, leaving 15 bases between them. The CDR3 sequence is CASSFAGVAVQPQHF. The CDR3 DNA reads as TGTGCCAGCAGCTTCGCGGGGGTGGCAGTTCAGCCCCAGCATTTT.

The J gene is TRBJ1-5, the V gene TRBV15; D may be TRBD1 (5 bases). Germline assignment: CDR1 LNHNV and CDR2 YYDKDF (reference sequence). The V end was cut by 10 bases, the J end by 4 bases, with 17 bases between. The CDR3 loop spans 14 amino acids. CDR3 residues: CAISGLGGNQPQHF. As DNA, the CDR3 is TGTGCCATCTCCGGGCTCGGGGGGAATCAGCCCCAGCATTTT.

The rearrangement links TRBV9 to TRBJ2-3; TRBD2 matches at 8 bases. J gave up 6 bases and V 4 bases, and 16 bases lay outside the gene matches. This CDR3 has 17 amino acids. Germline V gene lookup returns CDR1 SGDLS and CDR2 YYNGEE. The CDR3 here is CASSPSRGGRPADTQYF. The CDR3 bases are TGTGCCAGCAGCCCCTCCCGGGGGGGCCGGCCAGCGGATACGCAGTATTTT. Filled out from reference TRBV9 and TRBJ2-3, the complete variable domain reads DSGVTQTPKHLITATGQRVTLRCSPRSGDLSVYWYQQSLDQGLQFLIQYYNGEERAKGNILERFSAQQFPDLHSELNLSSLELGDSALYFCASSPSRGGRPADTQYFGPGTRLTVL.

The genes are TRBV7-3 and TRBJ2-3; TRBD2 aligns across 9 bases. The CDR3 covers 16 residues. The germline V gene has CDR1 SGHTA and CDR2 FQGTGA. The junction had 8 bases not matched to a gene; V was cut back by 4 bases and J by 3 bases. CDR3 sequence reads: CASSSQGGGATDTQYF. CDR3 in DNA: TGTGCCAGCAGCTCCCAAGGCGGGGGGGCGACAGATACGCAGTATTTT.